This TCR beta chain was recovered during a study of control samples from healthy donors and cancer patients. This CDR3 has 16 amino acids. V lost 0 bases and J lost 3, with 15 bases in between. CDR1 and CDR2 (germline): SGHRS, YFSETQ. The protocol was immunoSEQ multiplex PCR, while the TCRdb copy is restricted to in-frame clones and leaves out a portion. The data contain some 130,000 clones, around 93% of them singletons. The sequenced sample was PBMCs. This sequence originates from a man over 45 with head and neck cancer. The chain joins TRBV5-1 to TRBJ1-1, with unresolved D. CDR3 region: CASSLAGGRVDTEAFF. The CDR3 coding sequence is TGCGCCAGCAGCTTGGCCGGAGGGCGGGTTGACACTGAAGCTTTCTTT.